Described below is a single T cell receptor (beta chain) sequence and its context. Every donor, a Caucasian adult, lived in Nashville, Tennessee. This CDR3 contains 15 residues. The germline CDR1 and CDR2 sequences are SGHTA and FQGTGA. The germline V and J ends were trimmed by 3 bases and 5 bases, with 14 bases remaining between them. This specimen belongs to a study of shared clonotypes between healthy human individuals. Each PCR replicate run on unsorted PBMC took in around 290 ng DNA, about 30,000 T cell genomes. Generated by immunoSEQ multiplex PCR, the TCRdb table keeps only in-frame clones and is missing some. Here the sample spans about 480,000 clones, 79% being singletons.

The sequence was collected from a woman aged 35 to 49 in good health. Some clones in this sample may be carry-over from other donors' samples. This sequence joins TRBV7-3 and TRBJ2-1; D gene unclear. The sample comprised PBMCs. This CDR3 reads CASSFGSNADNEQFF. The CDR3 coding sequence is TGTGCCAGCAGCTTCGGTTCTAACGCTGACAATGAGCAGTTCTTC.